This TCR beta chain was sequenced in a study of OX40 agonist ivuxolimab in advanced cancers. As to this clone: No antigen is known for it.

The repertoire was sequenced with immunoSEQ multiplex PCR; TCRdb's copy has only in-frame clones and lacks some. This sample has tens of thousands of clones, with over 80% found just once. Notes on the study in general: Relative to CD4+, CD8+ T cells held more expanded clones on average.

CDR3 length: 14 residues. V was shortened by 7 bases and J by 6 bases, with 13 bases between the two germline ends. Germline V lookup: CDR1 SGHVS, CDR2 FNYEAQ. This sample comprised CD4+ or CD8+ T cells sorted from blood, obtained in a trial of the OX40 agonist ivuxolimab. This chain links TRBV7-6 with TRBJ1-6, with D perhaps TRBD1 (5 bases). This TCR derives from an adult with an advanced solid tumor such as melanoma, head and neck, liver or kidney cancer. The CDR3 is CASKGRGGNSPLHF. The DNA of the CDR3 is TGTGCCAGCAAAGGAAGGGGTGGTAATTCACCCCTCCACTTT.